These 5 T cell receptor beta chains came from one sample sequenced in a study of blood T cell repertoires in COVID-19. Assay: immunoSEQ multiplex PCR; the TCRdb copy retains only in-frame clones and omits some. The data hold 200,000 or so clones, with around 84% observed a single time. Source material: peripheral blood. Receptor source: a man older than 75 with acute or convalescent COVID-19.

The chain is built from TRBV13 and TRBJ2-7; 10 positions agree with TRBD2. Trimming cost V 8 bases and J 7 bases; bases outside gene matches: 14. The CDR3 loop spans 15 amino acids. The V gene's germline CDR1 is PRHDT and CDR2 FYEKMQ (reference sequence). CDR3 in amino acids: CASGISGRARGEQYF. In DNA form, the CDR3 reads TGTGCCAGCGGTATCAGCGGGAGGGCCAGAGGTGAGCAGTACTTC.

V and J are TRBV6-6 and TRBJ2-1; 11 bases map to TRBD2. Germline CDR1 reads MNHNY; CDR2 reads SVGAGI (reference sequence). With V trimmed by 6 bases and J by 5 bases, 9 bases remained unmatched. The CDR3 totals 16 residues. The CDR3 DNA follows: TGTGCCAGCAGAAGGCAGGGACTAGCGGAAAACAATGAGCAGTTCTTC. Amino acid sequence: CASRRQGLAENNEQFF.

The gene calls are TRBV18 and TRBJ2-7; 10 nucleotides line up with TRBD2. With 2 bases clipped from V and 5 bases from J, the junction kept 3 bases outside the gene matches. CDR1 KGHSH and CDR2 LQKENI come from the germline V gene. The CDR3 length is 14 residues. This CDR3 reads CASSPSGRGNEQYF. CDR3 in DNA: TGTGCCAGCTCACCAAGCGGGAGGGGGAACGAGCAGTACTTC. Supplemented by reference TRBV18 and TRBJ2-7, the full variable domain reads NAGVMQNPRHLVRRRGQEARLRCSPMKGHSHVYWYRQLPEEGLKFMVYLQKENIIDESGMPKERFSAEFPKEGPSILRIQQVVRGDSAAYFCASSPSGRGNEQYFGPGTRLTVT.

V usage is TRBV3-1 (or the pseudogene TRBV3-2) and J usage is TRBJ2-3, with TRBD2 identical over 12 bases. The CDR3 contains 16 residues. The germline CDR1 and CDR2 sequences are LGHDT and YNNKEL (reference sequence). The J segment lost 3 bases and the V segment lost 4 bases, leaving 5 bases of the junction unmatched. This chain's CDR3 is CASSPLAGGLTDTQYF. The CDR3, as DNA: TGTGCCAGCAGCCCACTAGCGGGAGGCCTAACAGATACGCAGTATTTT.

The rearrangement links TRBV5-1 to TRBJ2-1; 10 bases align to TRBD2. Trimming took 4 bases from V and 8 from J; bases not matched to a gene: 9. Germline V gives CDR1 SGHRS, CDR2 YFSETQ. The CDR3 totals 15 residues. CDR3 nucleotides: TGCGCCAGCAGCCAACCCCTAGCGGGAGTGGATGAGCAGTTCTTC. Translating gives CASSQPLAGVDEQFF.